This T cell receptor beta chain was identified in a study of beta chain features in type 1 diabetes. General study findings and limits: Within each of all four CD4+ subsets, Type 1 diabetes patients had TCRB CDR3s that were moderately but significantly shorter. Since sequencing was performed on cDNA, cells with high TCR expression could be over-represented. There was no resolution here of whether HLA type influences TCRB rearrangement. The VDJ junctions of type 1 diabetes patients carried fewer insertions and more deletions.

On average, the one heparinised blood draw given by each donor was around 120 mL. Comments on this clone: Its target is unknown.

The authors reverse transcribed all of the isolated RNA, so sequencing captured expressed TCRB transcripts. Sequenced by immunoSEQ multiplex PCR; TCRdb stores in-frame clones only, minus some. The sample shows a few hundred thousand clones, around 9.6% of them seen only once. This clonotype was obtained from a man younger than 40 with type 1 diabetes. Sequenced: central memory CD4+ T cells from blood.

This CDR3 is CASSYSSSGRPGEQFF. CDR3 nucleotides: TGTGCCAGCAGTTACTCGAGTAGCGGGAGACCCGGGGAGCAGTTCTTC. The genes are TRBV6-5 and TRBJ2-1, with 9 bases aligning to TRBD2. This CDR3 is 16 amino acids long. Germline V gives CDR1 MNHEY, CDR2 SVGAGI. The ends lost 0 bases at V and 10 bases at J; junction bases unmatched: 10.